This T cell receptor (beta chain) was observed in a study of T cells after yellow fever vaccination. General study findings and limits: The presence of abundant clonotypes contaminating from the bulk population was possible in FACS-sorted repertoires.

Comments on this clonotype: The antigen is undetermined.

TCRdb reprocessed the 5' RACE reads via MiXCR and lists one record per CDR3 protein. The sample yields hundreds of thousands of distinct CDR3 sequences, roughly an eighth seen once. The ends were cut back, 8 bases at V and 10 bases at J, with 8 bases in the middle. This CDR3 is built from 10 residues. Germline V gene lookup returns CDR1 MGHDK and CDR2 SYGVNS. The genes are TRBV25-1 and TRBJ2-2; no reliable D call. This clonotype was obtained from a man aged 25-45 years who received the YFV17D yellow fever vaccine. The material sequenced was PBMCs, taken on the day of the yellow fever booster vaccination. The chain's CDR3 is CASGNKELFF. CDR3 sequence (DNA): TGTGCCAGCGGAAACAAGGAGCTGTTTTTT.